One and the same sample provided the 5 T cell receptor beta chains below, sequenced in a study of early T cells in non-severe SARS-CoV-2 infection. TCRdb recomputed calls from the 5' RACE reads with MiXCR, one row per CDR3 protein. The table shows fewer than 70,000 distinct CDR3 sequences, with 10% to 15% occurring only once. The sample taken for sequencing was whole blood. Receptors were obtained from an adult who was a healthcare worker with PCR-confirmed SARS-CoV-2 infection or an uninfected control (not recorded which).

This clonotype was recorded at least ten times. J is TRBJ2-6 and V is TRBV5-6; possibly TRBD1 for D (7 bases). Per germline, CDR1 SGHDT and CDR2 YYEEEE. The CDR3 length is 16 residues. Trimming shortened V by 5 bases and J by 2 bases, and 14 bases separated the two germline ends. The CDR3 reads CASSPEGAPGANVLTF. For the CDR3, the DNA is TGTGCCAGCAGTCCGGAGGGGGCCCCTGGGGCCAACGTCCTGACTTTC.

This clonotype was detected only a few times. The chain joins TRBV9 to TRBJ2-1; D call uncertain. Germline CDR1 reads SGDLS; CDR2 reads YYNGEE. V was shortened by 3 bases and J by 2 bases, with 6 bases between the two germline ends. The CDR3 sequence is 13 residues long. The CDR3 bases are TGTGCCAGCAGCGCTCAACCCTACAATGAGCAGTTCTTC. Amino acids: CASSAQPYNEQFF. Together with reference TRBV9 and TRBJ2-1, the CDR3 gives the full variable domain: DSGVTQTPKHLITATGQRVTLRCSPRSGDLSVYWYQQSLDQGLQFLIQYYNGEERAKGNILERFSAQQFPDLHSELNLSSLELGDSALYFCASSAQPYNEQFFGPGTRLTVL.

This clonotype was observed many times. V and J are TRBV5-1 and TRBJ1-1; D remains ambiguous. The germline V and J ends were trimmed by 0 bases and 0 bases, with 9 bases remaining between them. The germline gives CDR1 SGHRS, CDR2 YFSETQ. The CDR3 runs to 15 residues. The CDR3 DNA is TGCGCCAGCAGCTTGGGTGGCAGCTTGAACACTGAAGCTTTCTTT. Translation: CASSLGGSLNTEAFF.

This clonotype showed up just a few times. The genes are TRBV20-1 and TRBJ2-5; D uncertain. The length of the CDR3 is 13 residues. Germline CDR1 reads DFQATT; CDR2 reads SNEGSKA (reference sequence). The V gene lost 1 base and the J gene lost 5 bases, with 11 bases spanning the gap. This chain's CDR3 is CSARAPPGETQYF. CDR3 in DNA: TGCAGTGCTAGAGCTCCGCCTGGGGAGACCCAGTACTTC.

This clonotype showed up many times. DNA of the CDR3: TGTGCCAGCAGTTTCCTAGCGGGAGAGCAGTTCTTC. Protein product: CASSFLAGEQFF. This chain joins TRBV7-3 and TRBJ2-1, with TRBD2 identical over 9 bases. J gave up 10 bases and V 6 bases, and 4 bases lay outside the gene matches. From germline, CDR1 is SGHTA and CDR2 FQGTGA. This CDR3 has 12 residues. Looking up the rest from reference TRBV7-3 and TRBJ2-1 gives the full variable domain: GAGVSQTPSNKVTEKGKYVELRCDPISGHTALYWYRQSLGQGPEFLIYFQGTGAADDSGLPNDRFFAVRPEGSVSTLKIQRTERGDSAVYLCASSFLAGEQFFGPGTRLTVL.